The sequence of this TCR beta chain was determined in a study of blood T cell repertoires in COVID-19. For the study at large: From the United States, Italy and Spain came samples of acute and convalescent COVID-19. PBMCs, B-cell-depleted T cells, or T cells provided the cDNA or gDNA that made up the material.

CDR1 SGDLS and CDR2 YYNGEE come from the germline V gene. Trimming cost V 2 bases and J 4 bases; bases outside gene matches: 3. The CDR3 has 14 residues. Methods used by the authors: Reference gene primers were amplified, and this amplification served to estimate nucleated cell counts. Sequencing used immunoSEQ multiplex PCR; TCRdb keeps in-frame clones, though not all of them. V and J calls and clone size are as listed in that table; D and trimming were resolved from the DNA. There are 190,000 or so clones in the sample; about 87% occur only once, and 2.5% lies in the top ten. The V call is TRBV9, the J call TRBJ1-2; 9 bases align to TRBD1. This receptor was taken from a man aged 40-49 years with active or convalescent COVID-19. The sample was peripheral blood. The CDR3 DNA sequence: TGTGCCAGCAGCGTGGGACAGGGAACCTATGGCTACACCTTC. Its translation: CASSVGQGTYGYTF.